This TCR beta chain came from a study of T-cell memory formation after mild COVID-19. Study-level points and caveats: Cross-reactive memory appears to have joined, as suggested by some responding clones showing up in pre-infection memory.

The V gene's germline CDR1 is DFQATT and CDR2 SNEGSKA (reference sequence). The CDR3 is 15 amino acids. Deletions cut 2 bases from V and 2 bases from J, with 14 bases between. This clonotype showed up just a few times. Antigen specificity is unknown. TCRdb re-analysed the 5' RACE reads in MiXCR, keeping a single row per CDR3 protein. The data hold about 340,000 distinct CDR3 sequences, with over 10% observed a single time. The V call is TRBV20-1, the J call TRBJ2-3, with a weak D call TRBD2 (5 bases). Sequenced: PBMCs or a T cell subset sorted from them (not recorded which). The origin of this receptor is a young man who had mild COVID-19 (a few samples of this study predate the infection). Cell type and time point are not known. For the CDR3, the DNA is TGCAGTGCTAGAAGTCCCCGGACTGACACAGATACGCAGTATTTT. Translated, it gives CSARSPRTDTDTQYF.